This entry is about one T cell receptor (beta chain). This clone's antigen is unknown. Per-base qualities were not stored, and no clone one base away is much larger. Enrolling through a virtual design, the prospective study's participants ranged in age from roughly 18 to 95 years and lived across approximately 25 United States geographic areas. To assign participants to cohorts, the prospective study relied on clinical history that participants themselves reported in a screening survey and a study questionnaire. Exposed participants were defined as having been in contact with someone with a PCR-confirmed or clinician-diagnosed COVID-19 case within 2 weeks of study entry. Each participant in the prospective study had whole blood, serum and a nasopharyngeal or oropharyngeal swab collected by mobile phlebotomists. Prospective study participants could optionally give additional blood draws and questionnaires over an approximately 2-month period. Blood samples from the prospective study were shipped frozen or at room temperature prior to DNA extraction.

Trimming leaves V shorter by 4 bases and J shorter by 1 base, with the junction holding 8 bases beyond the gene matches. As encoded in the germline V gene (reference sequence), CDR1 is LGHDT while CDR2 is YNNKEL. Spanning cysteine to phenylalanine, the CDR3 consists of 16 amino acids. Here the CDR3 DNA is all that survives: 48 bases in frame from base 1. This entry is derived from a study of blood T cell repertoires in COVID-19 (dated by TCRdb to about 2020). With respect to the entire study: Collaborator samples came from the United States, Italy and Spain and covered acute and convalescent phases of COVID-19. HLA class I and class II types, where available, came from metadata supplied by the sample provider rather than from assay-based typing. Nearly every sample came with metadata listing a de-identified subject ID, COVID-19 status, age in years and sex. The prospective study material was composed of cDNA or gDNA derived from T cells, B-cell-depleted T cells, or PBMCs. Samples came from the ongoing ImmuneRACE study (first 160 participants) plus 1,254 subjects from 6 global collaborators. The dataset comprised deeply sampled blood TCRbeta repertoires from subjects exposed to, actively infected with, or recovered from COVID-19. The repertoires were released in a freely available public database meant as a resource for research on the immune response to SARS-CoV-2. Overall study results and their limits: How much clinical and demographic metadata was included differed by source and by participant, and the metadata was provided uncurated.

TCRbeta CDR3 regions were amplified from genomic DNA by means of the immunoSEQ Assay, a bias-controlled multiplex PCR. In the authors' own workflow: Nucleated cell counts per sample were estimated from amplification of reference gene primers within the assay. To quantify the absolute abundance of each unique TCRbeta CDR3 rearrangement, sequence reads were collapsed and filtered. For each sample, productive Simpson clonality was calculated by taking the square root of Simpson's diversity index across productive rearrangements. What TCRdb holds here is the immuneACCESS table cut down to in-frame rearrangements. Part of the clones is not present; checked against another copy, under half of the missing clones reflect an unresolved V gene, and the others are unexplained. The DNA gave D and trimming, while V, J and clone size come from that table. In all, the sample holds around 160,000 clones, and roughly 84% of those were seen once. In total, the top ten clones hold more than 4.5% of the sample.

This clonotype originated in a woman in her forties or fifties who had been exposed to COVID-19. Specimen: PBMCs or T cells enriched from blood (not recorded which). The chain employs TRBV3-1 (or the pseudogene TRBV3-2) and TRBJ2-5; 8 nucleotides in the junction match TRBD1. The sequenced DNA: TGTGCCAGCAGCCTCCCTGGGGACAGGAGCCAAGAGACCCAGTACTTC. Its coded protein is CASSLPGDRSQETQYF.